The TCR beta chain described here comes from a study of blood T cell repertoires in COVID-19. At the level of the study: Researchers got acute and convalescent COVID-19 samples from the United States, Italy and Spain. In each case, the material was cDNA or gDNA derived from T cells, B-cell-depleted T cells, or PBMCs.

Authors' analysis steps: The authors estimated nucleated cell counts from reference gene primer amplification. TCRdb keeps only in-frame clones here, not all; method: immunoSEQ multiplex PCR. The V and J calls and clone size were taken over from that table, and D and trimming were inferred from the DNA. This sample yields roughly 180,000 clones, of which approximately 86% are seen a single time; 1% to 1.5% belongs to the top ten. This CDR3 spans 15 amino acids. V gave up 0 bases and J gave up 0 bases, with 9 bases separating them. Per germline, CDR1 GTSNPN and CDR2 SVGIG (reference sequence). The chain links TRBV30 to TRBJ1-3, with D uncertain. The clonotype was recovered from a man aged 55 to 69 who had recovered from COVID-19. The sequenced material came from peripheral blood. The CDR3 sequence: CAWSVPVSSGNTIYF. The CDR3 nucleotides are TGTGCCTGGAGTGTGCCGGTTAGCTCTGGAAACACCATATATTTT.